This TCR beta chain was captured in a study of T cell responses to AZD1222 COVID-19 vaccine. Study-wide results and limits: A mostly white British donor set with more females was recruited, and clonal diversity was possibly underestimated. Baseline seropositivity occurred in only a handful of AZD1222 recipients. In all cases, repertoires were sampled only after the peak T cell response.

TCRdb's table, derived via immunoSEQ multiplex PCR, lists solely in-frame clones and lacks some. The repertoire holds 40,000 to 55,000 clones, with about 90% as singletons. Both about-4-week and about-12-week second-dose recipients were combined. The CDR3 has 13 amino acids. V shed 7 bases and J shed 11 bases, with 20 bases lying between them. From germline, CDR1 is SNHLY and CDR2 FYNNEI. A word on this clone: Its antigen remains unknown.

The material sequenced was peripheral blood, taken 28 days after the second AZD1222 dose. The clonotype originates from an adult who received the AZD1222 COVID-19 vaccine. The chain is built from TRBV2 and TRBJ1-2; tentatively, D is TRBD1 (5 bases). CDR3 region: CASTGVQADHYTF. In DNA, the CDR3 is TGTGCCAGCACCGGGGTACAGGCAGATCATTACACCTTC. The full variable domain, its missing parts supplied by reference TRBV2 and TRBJ1-2, is EPEVTQTPSHQVTQMGQEVILRCVPISNHLYFYWYRQILGQKVEFLVSFYNNEISEKSEIFDDQFSVERPDGSNFTLKIRSTKLEDSAMYFCASTGVQADHYTFGSGTRLTVV.